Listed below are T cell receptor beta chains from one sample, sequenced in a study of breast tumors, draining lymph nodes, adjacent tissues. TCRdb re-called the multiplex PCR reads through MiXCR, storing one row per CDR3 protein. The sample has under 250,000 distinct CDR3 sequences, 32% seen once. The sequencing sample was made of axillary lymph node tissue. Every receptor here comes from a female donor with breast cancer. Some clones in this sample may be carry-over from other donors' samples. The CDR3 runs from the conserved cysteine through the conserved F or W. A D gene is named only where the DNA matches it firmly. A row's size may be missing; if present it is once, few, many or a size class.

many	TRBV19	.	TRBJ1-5	CASRPGGRGNQPQHF	TGTGCCAGTAGACCTGGGGGGAGAGGCAATCAGCCCCAGCATTTT
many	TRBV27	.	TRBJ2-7	CASSLFGGLGYEQYF	TGTGCCAGCAGTTTATTTGGGGGGCTAGGCTACGAGCAGTACTTC
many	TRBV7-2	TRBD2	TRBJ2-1	CASSSRGGVAYNEQFF	TGTGCCAGCAGCTCACGGGGGGGAGTAGCCTACAATGAGCAGTTCTTC
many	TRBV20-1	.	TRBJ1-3	CSAGFSGVSGNTIYF	TGCAGTGCTGGATTTTCCGGGGTCTCTGGAAACACCATATATTTT
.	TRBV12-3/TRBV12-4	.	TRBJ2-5	CASSFTPAPYQETQYF	TGTGCCAGCAGTTTCACCCCAGCTCCGTACCAAGAGACCCAGTACTTC
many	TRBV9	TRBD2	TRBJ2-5	CASSPTSGQETQYF	TGTGCCAGCAGTCCCACTAGCGGCCAAGAGACCCAGTACTTC
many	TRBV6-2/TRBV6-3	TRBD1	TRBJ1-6	CASMTDRGVLPPLHF	TGTGCCAGCATGACCGACAGGGGTGTGTTACCACCCCTCCACTTT
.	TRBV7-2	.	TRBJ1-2	CASSLAVTGYGYTF	TGTGCCAGCAGCTTAGCTGTGACAGGCTATGGCTACACCTTC
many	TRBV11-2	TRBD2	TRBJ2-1	CASSARLASSYNEQFF	TGTGCCAGCAGCGCCCGACTAGCGAGCTCCTACAATGAGCAGTTCTTC
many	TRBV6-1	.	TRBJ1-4	CASRRVVGEKLFF	TGTGCCAGCAGAAGGGTGGTAGGAGAAAAACTGTTTTTT
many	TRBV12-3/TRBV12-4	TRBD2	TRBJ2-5	CASSLPVVAGGQEETQYF	TGTGCCAGCAGTTTACCGGTGGTAGCGGGAGGTCAGGAAGAGACCCAGTACTTC
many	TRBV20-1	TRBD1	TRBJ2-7	CSANRARGLPEQYF	TGCAGTGCTAACAGAGCCAGGGGGCTTCCCGAGCAGTACTTC
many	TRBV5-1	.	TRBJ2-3	CASSLGSGFTDTQYF	TGCGCCAGCAGCTTGGGCAGCGGATTCACAGATACGCAGTATTTT
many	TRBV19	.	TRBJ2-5	CASSTGPNTQETQYF	TGTGCCAGTAGTACCGGACCTAACACCCAAGAGACCCAGTACTTC
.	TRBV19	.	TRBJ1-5	CASNSNQPQHF	TGTGCCAGTAATAGCAATCAGCCCCAGCATTTT
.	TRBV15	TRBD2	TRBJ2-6	CATSRRGTSGRGANVLTF	TGTGCCACCAGCAGGCGGGGAACTAGCGGGAGGGGGGCCAACGTCCTGACTTTC
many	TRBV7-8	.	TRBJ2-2	CASSLASRGGTGELFF	TGTGCCAGCAGCTTAGCGAGCAGGGGGGGCACCGGGGAGCTGTTTTTT
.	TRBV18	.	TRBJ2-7	CASSPPIGEDSYEQYF	TGTGCCAGCTCACCACCGATTGGGGAGGATTCCTACGAGCAGTACTTC
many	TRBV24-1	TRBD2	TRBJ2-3	CATSARLAGGPRGTDTQYF	TGTGCCACCAGTGCCAGGTTAGCGGGAGGGCCGAGGGGCACAGATACGCAGTATTTT
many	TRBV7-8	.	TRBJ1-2	CASSPGLLNYGYTF	TGTGCCAGCAGTCCCGGACTCCTCAACTATGGCTACACCTTC
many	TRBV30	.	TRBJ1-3	CAWSETGRPGNTIYF	TGTGCCTGGAGTGAAACAGGGCGTCCTGGAAACACCATATATTTT
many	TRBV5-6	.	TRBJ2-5	CASSRDVQETQYF	TGTGCCAGCAGCCGGGACGTCCAAGAGACCCAGTACTTC
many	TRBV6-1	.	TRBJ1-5	CASIRTHNSNQPQHF	TGTGCCAGCATTCGGACACATAATAGCAATCAGCCCCAGCATTTT
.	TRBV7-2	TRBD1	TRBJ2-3	CASSSYRGRKNTDTQYF	TGTGCCAGCAGCTCTTACAGGGGGCGAAAGAACACAGATACGCAGTATTTT
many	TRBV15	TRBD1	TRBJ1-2	CATSRDRVLTGYTF	TGTGCCACCAGCAGGGACAGGGTTTTAACTGGCTACACCTTC
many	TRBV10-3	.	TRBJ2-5	CAISGEGGGTQYF	TGTGCCATCAGTGGTGAGGGAGGAGGGACCCAGTACTTC
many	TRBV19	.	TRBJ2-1	CASSIADPEPNEQFF	TGTGCCAGTAGTATAGCGGACCCCGAACCCAATGAGCAGTTCTTC
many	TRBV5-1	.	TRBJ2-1	CASSGGRTYNEQFF	TGCGCCAGCAGCGGGGGACGGACCTACAATGAGCAGTTCTTC
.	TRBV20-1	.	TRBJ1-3	CSARRGGGNTIYF	TGCAGTGCTAGACGAGGCGGTGGAAACACCATATATTTT
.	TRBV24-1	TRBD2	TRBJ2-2	CATSDRGTSGRTTGELFF	TGTGCCACCAGTGATAGAGGGACTAGCGGGAGGACCACCGGGGAGCTGTTTTTT
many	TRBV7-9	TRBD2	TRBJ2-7	CASGGVTYEQYF	TGTGCCAGCGGGGGGGTTACCTACGAGCAGTACTTC
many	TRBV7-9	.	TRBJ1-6	CASSPQGDGSPLHF	TGTGCCAGCAGCCCCCAGGGTGACGGTTCACCCCTCCACTTT
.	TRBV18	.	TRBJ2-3	CASSNREADAQYF	TGTGCCAGCTCAAACAGGGAGGCAGATGCGCAGTATTTT
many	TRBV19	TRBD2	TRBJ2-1	CASSLAGGRYNEQFF	TGTGCCAGTAGTCTAGCGGGAGGAAGATACAATGAGCAGTTCTTC
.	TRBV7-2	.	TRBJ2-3	CASSLGSGADTRYF	TGCGCCAGCAGCCTAGGGAGTGGGGCAGATACGCGGTATTTT
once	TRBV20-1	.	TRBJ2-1	CSARAREHYNEQFF	TGCAGTGCTAGAGCCAGGGAGCATTACAATGAGCAGTTCTTC
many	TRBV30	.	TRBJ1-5	CAWSTGSGRQPQHF	TGTGCCTGGAGTACAGGGTCGGGGCGGCAGCCCCAGCATTTT
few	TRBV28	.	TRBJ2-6	CASSPAGRF	TGTGCCAGCAGTCCTGCGGGTCGATTC
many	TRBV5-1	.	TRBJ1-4	CASSLAAFNEKLFF	TGCGCCAGCAGCTTGGCCGCCTTTAATGAAAAACTGTTTTTT
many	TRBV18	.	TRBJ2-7	CASSPAAGRDTDDEQYF	TGTGCCAGCTCACCCGCGGCAGGCCGCGACACGGACGACGAGCAGTACTTC
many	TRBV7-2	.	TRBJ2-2	CASSSGRRNTGELFF	TGTGCCAGCAGCTCCGGACGGAGAAACACCGGGGAGCTGTTTTTT
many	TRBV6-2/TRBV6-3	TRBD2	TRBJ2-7	CASSETAGGPYEQYF	TGTGCCAGCAGTGAGACAGCGGGAGGGCCCTACGAGCAGTACTTC
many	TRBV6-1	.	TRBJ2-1	CASSEVGSYNEQFF	TGTGCCAGCAGTGAAGTTGGCTCCTACAATGAGCAGTTCTTC
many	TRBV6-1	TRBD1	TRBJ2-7	CASSEMGTVPYEQYF	TGTGCCAGCAGTGAAATGGGGACAGTCCCCTACGAGCAGTACTTC
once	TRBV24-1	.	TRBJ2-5	CATSARRGLETQYF	TGTGCCACCAGTGCTAGGAGGGGGCTAGAGACCCAGTACTTC
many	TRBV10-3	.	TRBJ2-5	CAISVSGNQETQYF	TGTGCCATCAGTGTCTCGGGGAACCAAGAGACCCAGTACTTC
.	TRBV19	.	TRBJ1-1	CASRYRATQNTEAFF	TGTGCCAGTAGATATAGGGCTACTCAAAACACTGAAGCTTTCTTT
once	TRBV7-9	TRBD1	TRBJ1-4	CASSLGGTGGREKLFF	TGTGCCAGCAGCTTGGGTGGTACAGGGGGGAGGGAAAAACTGTTTTTT
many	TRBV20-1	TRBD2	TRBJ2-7	CSARVGLAAYEQYF	TGCAGTGCTAGAGTTGGACTAGCGGCCTACGAGCAGTACTTC
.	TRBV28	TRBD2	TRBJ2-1	CASQIAGGEDEQFF	TGTGCCAGCCAGATAGCGGGAGGGGAGGATGAGCAGTTCTTC